This paragraph reports one T cell receptor (beta chain). Its antigen is still unknown. This CDR3 comprises 15 residues. Per germline, CDR1 SNHLY and CDR2 FYNNEI. V lost 6 bases and J 1 base, leaving 12 bases between the germline ends. The entry originates in a study of blood T cells in healthy people across ages. Study outcomes and limitations: PBMCs were not sorted, which prevented a conclusive comparison of naive versus antigen-experienced cells. The long-lived group displayed more naive CD4+ cells, plus higher diversity, than the aged donors did.

Sample-barcoded 5' priming and a J-beta primer mix drove a second PCR of 7 to 11 cycles. No fewer than 2.5 million CDR3-containing paired-end reads came from each sample. TCRdb fed the 5' RACE reads into MiXCR, producing one record per CDR3 protein. Seen here are over 700,000 distinct CDR3 sequences, about 53% observed once, and the top ten hold around 40%. Sequenced material: blood. The chain uses TRBV2 and TRBJ2-2; D gene ambiguous. The receptor was isolated from a man older than 75 in good health. This chain's CDR3 is CASRVEAQNTGELFF. CDR3 bases: TGTGCCAGCAGGGTCGAGGCACAGAACACCGGGGAGCTGTTTTTT.